A single sample is the source of the 17 T cell receptor beta chains below, sequenced in a study of OX40 agonist ivuxolimab in advanced cancers. Receptor amplification or capture employed the immunoSEQ multiplex PCR assay. Drawn from immuneACCESS, this table holds only the in-frame rearrangements with V and J called that TCRdb kept. Clones are partly lost; checked studies trace under half to an unresolved V gene and leave the rest unexplained. A total of 60,000 to 65,000 clones appear in this sample, over 75% of them only once. The ten largest make up 11% of the sample. The source material was CD4+ or CD8+ T cells sorted from blood, sampled in a trial of the OX40 agonist ivuxolimab. These receptors were collected from an adult with an advanced solid tumor such as melanoma, head and neck, liver or kidney cancer.

This clone was seen just once. This chain links TRBV10-2 with TRBJ1-2, with D unresolved. This CDR3 comprises 13 residues. CDR1 and CDR2 (germline): WSHSY, SAAADI. Trimming shortened V by 4 bases and J by 2 bases, and 8 bases separated the two germline ends. The CDR3 sequence: CASSVPGNYGYTF. DNA of the CDR3: TGCGCCAGCAGTGTACCGGGGAACTATGGCTACACCTTC.

V gene TRBV7-9 combines with J gene TRBJ2-3; D ambiguous. Germline values: CDR1 SEHNR, CDR2 FQNEAQ (reference sequence). The CDR3 covers 16 residues. V gave up 7 bases and J gave up 0 bases, with 17 bases separating them. The CDR3 coding sequence is TGTGCCAGCAAAACCTCTGAGCGAGGCAGCACAGATACGCAGTATTTT. Translated, it gives CASKTSERGSTDTQYF.

The chain recombines TRBV5-4 with TRBJ1-1, with D perhaps TRBD1 (5 bases). There are 15 residues in the CDR3. Germline assignment: CDR1 SGHNT and CDR2 YYREEE (reference sequence). V lost 0 bases and J 4 bases, leaving 13 bases between the germline ends. CDR3 sequence: CASSLAGDQGTEAFF. CDR3 coding DNA: TGTGCCAGCAGCTTGGCCGGAGATCAGGGCACTGAAGCTTTCTTT.

The chain links TRBV25-1 to TRBJ1-4; TRBD1 agrees at 7 bases. Per germline, CDR1 MGHDK and CDR2 SYGVNS. V was clipped by 3 bases and J by 0 bases; unmatched bases: 4. The CDR3 runs 16 residues. The CDR3 region is CASSERGRATNEKLFF. In nucleotides, the CDR3 is TGTGCCAGCAGTGAGAGGGGGCGAGCAACTAATGAAAAACTGTTTTTT.

Only one count was recorded for this clone. The CDR3 reads CASSVVYNEQFF. The CDR3 DNA reads as TGTGCCAGCAGTGTAGTGTACAATGAGCAGTTCTTC. The V gene is TRBV6-1, the J gene TRBJ2-1; D ambiguous. Germline assignment: CDR1 MNHNS and CDR2 SASEGT. V was shortened by 4 bases and J by 4 bases, with 5 bases between the two germline ends. The CDR3 runs 12 residues.

This chain connects TRBV25-1 to TRBJ2-7; 10 bases are a match to TRBD1. The CDR3 is 13 residues long. V lost 5 bases to trimming and J lost 4 bases; unmatched junction nucleotides: 2. CDR1 and CDR2 from the germline V gene are MGHDK and SYGVNS. The CDR3 region is CASSRTGGYEQYF. The CDR3 coding sequence is TGTGCCAGCAGTCGGACAGGGGGGTACGAGCAGTACTTC.

J is TRBJ2-3 and V is TRBV28; weak D call: TRBD2 (6 bases). The CDR3 is made up of 14 amino acids. Germline CDR1 and CDR2: MDHEN and SYDVKM. Trimming stripped 6 bases from V and 1 base from J, with 11 bases between. The CDR3 here is CASRWASGTDTQYF. The CDR3 DNA follows: TGTGCCAGCAGGTGGGCTAGCGGCACAGATACGCAGTATTTT.

The chain links TRBV6-4 to TRBJ1-2, with unresolved D. CDR1 and CDR2 (germline): MRHNA, SNTAGT. The V and J ends lost 4 bases and 8 bases respectively, with 8 bases between them. The CDR3 extends over 11 amino acids. CDR3 residues: CASSGGMGYTF. In DNA, the CDR3 is TGTGCCAGCAGTGGAGGGATGGGCTACACCTTC.

V usage is TRBV5-4 and J usage is TRBJ2-3; 10 bases agree with TRBD1. CDR3 length equals 16 residues. J lost 2 bases, V lost 1 base, and 4 bases had no gene match. Per germline, CDR1 SGHNT and CDR2 YYREEE (reference sequence). The CDR3 DNA is TGTGCCAGCAGCTTGAGGGACAGGGGCCCCACAGATACGCAGTATTTT. This sequence encodes CASSLRDRGPTDTQYF.

This chain links TRBV28 with TRBJ2-7; D is uncertain. Per the germline V gene, CDR1 is MDHEN and CDR2 is SYDVKM. Trimming took off 6 bases at V and 4 bases at J, with 10 bases between the two ends. The CDR3 spans 12 residues. In DNA, the CDR3 is TGTGCCAGCAGGTTAGATAGGTACGAGCAGTACTTC. Translating it yields CASRLDRYEQYF. Full variable domain (rest looked up from reference TRBV28 and TRBJ2-7): DVKVTQSSRYLVKRTGEKVFLECVQDMDHENMFWYRQDPGLGLRLIYFSYDVKMKEKGDIPEGYSVSREKKERFSLILESASTNQTSMYLCASRLDRYEQYFGPGTRLTVT.

V is TRBV11-2 and J is TRBJ1-4, with 9 bases matching TRBD1. The trim removed 5 bases at V and 7 bases at J, leaving 8 bases unmatched. Germline CDR1 and CDR2: SGHAT and FQNNGV. This CDR3 spans 15 amino acids. The chain's CDR3 is CASSLRTGAFEKLFF. In DNA form, the CDR3 reads TGTGCCAGCAGCCTCCGGACAGGGGCGTTTGAAAAACTGTTTTTT. Full variable domain (outside the CDR3, taken from reference TRBV11-2 and TRBJ1-4): EAGVAQSPRYKIIEKRQSVAFWCNPISGHATLYWYQQILGQGPKLLIQFQNNGVVDDSQLPKDRFSAERLKGVDSTLKIQPAKLEDSAVYLCASSLRTGAFEKLFFGSGTQLSVL.

This clone was seen just once. The rearrangement links TRBV7-6 to TRBJ2-7; D might be TRBD1 or TRBD2, each matching 5 bases. Germline V gives CDR1 SGHVS, CDR2 FNYEAQ. This CDR3 is built from 16 residues. Trimming removed 4 bases at V and 5 bases at J, with 21 bases between. The CDR3 DNA reads TGTGCCAGCAGCTCGACCCGGCCGGGGACGACTGACGAGCAGTACTTC. This codes for CASSSTRPGTTDEQYF.

The chain carries TRBV4-2 and TRBJ1-1; D is undetermined. CDR1 is LGHNA and CDR2 is YNFKEQ in the germline V gene. Between the trimmed V and J ends, which lost 1 base and 0 bases, there was a span of 18 bases. The CDR3 totals 18 residues. CDR3 residues: CASSQGTPRAYMNTEAFF. Written as DNA, the CDR3 is TGTGCCAGCAGCCAAGGAACCCCTCGGGCTTACATGAACACTGAAGCTTTCTTT.

The genes are TRBV18 and TRBJ1-1, with 8 nucleotides matching TRBD1. Trimming removed 3 bases from V and 10 bases from J; junction bases left unmatched: 7. Germline V gene sequence: CDR1 KGHSH, CDR2 LQKENI. The length of the CDR3 is 13 residues. The CDR3 coding sequence is TGTGCCAGCTCACCGGATTTACAGGGGGGAGCTTTCTTT. This sequence encodes CASSPDLQGGAFF.

This clone was recorded only once. The gene calls are TRBV29-1 and TRBJ1-2, with D maybe TRBD1 (5 bases). V dropped 7 bases and J dropped 4 bases, with 10 bases sitting between them. The CDR3 has 11 amino acids. Germline loops: CDR1 SQVTM, CDR2 ANQGSEA. The CDR3 spells CSAGGGYGYTF. The CDR3 coding sequence is TGCAGCGCCGGGGGTGGCTATGGCTACACCTTC.

The genes are TRBV4-1 and TRBJ2-6; D not certain. The CDR3 spans 18 residues. Trimming took 2 bases from V and 0 from J, leaving 14 bases between them. CDR1 MGHRA and CDR2 YSYEKL come from the germline V gene. The CDR3 DNA is TGCGCCAGCAGCCAAAGGCAAGGTTATCACTCTGGGGCCAACGTCCTGACTTTC. Amino acids: CASSQRQGYHSGANVLTF.

The rearrangement uses TRBV5-1 and TRBJ2-2, with D perhaps TRBD2 (5 bases). Trimming removed 1 base at V and 3 bases at J, with 7 bases between. Per the germline V gene, CDR1 is SGHRS and CDR2 is YFSETQ. The CDR3 loop spans 14 amino acids. As DNA, the CDR3 is TGCGCCAGCAGCTTGCTGAGGGACACCGGGGAGCTGTTTTTT. Amino acids: CASSLLRDTGELFF.